The clone carrying this TCR beta chain was seen a few times. The antigen is undetermined. The source of the sample is a study of vaccination and CD4 T cells after COVID-19. Cultured CD4+ T cell DNA was sequenced using the Oncomine TCR Beta short-read assay. TCRdb itself ran the PCR reads through MiXCR, one entry per CDR3 protein. The table records about 18,000 distinct CDR3 sequences, roughly 41% of them present only once. This CDR3 contains 15 residues. Germline CDR1 is DFQATT and CDR2 is SNEGSKA (reference sequence). Deletions cut 1 base from V and 5 bases from J, with 14 bases between. The treatment here: approximately 11-day PBMC culture with coronavirus spike peptide pools or control peptides (ViraFEST assay).

This material consisted of CD4+ T cells from blood, cultured in vitro, taken before SARS-CoV-2 vaccination. The rearrangement joins TRBV20-1 to TRBJ1-4; no clear D. This clonotype originated in a human donor who received a COVID-19 vaccine. CDR3 amino acids: CSARAPGFVNEKLFF. For the CDR3, the DNA is TGCAGTGCTAGAGCCCCCGGGTTCGTGAATGAAAAACTGTTTTTT.